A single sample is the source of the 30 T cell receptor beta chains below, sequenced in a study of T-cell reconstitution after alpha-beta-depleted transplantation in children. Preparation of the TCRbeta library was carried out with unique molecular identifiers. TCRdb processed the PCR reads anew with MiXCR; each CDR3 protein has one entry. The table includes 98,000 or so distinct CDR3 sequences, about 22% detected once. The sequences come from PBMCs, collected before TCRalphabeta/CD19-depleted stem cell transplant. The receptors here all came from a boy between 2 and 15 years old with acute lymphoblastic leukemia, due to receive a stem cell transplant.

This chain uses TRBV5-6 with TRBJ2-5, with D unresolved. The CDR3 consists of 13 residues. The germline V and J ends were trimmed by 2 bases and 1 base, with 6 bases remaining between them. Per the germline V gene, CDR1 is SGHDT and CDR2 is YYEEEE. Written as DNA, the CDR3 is TGTGCCAGCAGCTTAGACATCCAAGAGACCCAGTACTTC. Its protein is CASSLDIQETQYF.

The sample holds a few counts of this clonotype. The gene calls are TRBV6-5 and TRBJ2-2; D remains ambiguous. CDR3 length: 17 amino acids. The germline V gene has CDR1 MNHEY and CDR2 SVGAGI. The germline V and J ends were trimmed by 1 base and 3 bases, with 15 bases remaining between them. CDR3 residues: CASSYFIDTVDTGELFF. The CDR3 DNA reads TGTGCCAGCAGTTACTTTATAGATACCGTTGACACCGGGGAGCTGTTTTTT.

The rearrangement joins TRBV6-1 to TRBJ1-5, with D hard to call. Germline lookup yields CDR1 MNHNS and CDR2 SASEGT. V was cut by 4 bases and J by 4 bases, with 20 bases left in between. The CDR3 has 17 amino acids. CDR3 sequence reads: CASSVERGTLGNQPQHF. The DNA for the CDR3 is TGTGCCAGCAGTGTGGAAAGAGGAACCCTCGGGAATCAGCCCCAGCATTTT.

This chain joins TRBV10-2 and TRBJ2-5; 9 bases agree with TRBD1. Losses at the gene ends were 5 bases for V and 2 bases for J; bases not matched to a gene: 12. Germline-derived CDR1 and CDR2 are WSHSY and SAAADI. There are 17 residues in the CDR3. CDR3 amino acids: CASSLISKTGGQETQYF. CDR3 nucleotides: TGCGCCAGCAGTCTTATTTCAAAGACAGGGGGGCAAGAGACCCAGTACTTC.

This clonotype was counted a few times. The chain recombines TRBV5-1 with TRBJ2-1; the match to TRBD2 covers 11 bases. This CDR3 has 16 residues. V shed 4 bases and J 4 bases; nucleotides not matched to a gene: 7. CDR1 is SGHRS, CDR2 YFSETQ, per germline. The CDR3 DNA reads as TGCGCCAGCAGCCCCCTGACTAGCGGGATTTACAATGAGCAGTTCTTC. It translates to CASSPLTSGIYNEQFF. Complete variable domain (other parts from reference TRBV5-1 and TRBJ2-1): KAGVTQTPRYLIKTRGQQVTLSCSPISGHRSVSWYQQTPGQGLQFLFEYFSETQRNKGNFPGRFSGRQFSNSRSEMNVSTLELGDSALYLCASSPLTSGIYNEQFFGPGTRLTVL.

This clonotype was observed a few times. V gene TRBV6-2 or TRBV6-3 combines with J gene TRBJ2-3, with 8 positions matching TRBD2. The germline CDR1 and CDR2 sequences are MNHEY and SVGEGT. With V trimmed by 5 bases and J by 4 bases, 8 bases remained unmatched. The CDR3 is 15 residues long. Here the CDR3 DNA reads TGTGCCAGCAGTCCCGGGACTAGTGAGGCAGATACGCAGTATTTT. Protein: CASSPGTSEADTQYF.

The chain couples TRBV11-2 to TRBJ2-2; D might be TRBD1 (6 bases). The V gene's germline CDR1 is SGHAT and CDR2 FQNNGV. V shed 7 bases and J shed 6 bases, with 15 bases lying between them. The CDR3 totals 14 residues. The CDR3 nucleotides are TGTGCCAGCAACGTACACAGGGTGGCCGGGGAGCTGTTTTTT. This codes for CASNVHRVAGELFF.

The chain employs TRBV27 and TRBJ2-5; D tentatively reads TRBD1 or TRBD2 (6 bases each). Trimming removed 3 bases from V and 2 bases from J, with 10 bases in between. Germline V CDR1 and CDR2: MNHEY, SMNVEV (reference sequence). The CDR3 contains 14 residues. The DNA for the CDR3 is TGTGCCAGCAGTTTTAGGAGGGGGCAAGAGACCCAGTACTTC. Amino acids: CASSFRRGQETQYF.

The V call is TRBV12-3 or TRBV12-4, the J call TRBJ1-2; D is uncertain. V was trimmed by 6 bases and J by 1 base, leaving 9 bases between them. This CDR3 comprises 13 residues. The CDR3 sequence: CASRQASNYGYTF. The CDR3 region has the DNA TGTGCCAGCAGACAAGCAAGTAACTATGGCTACACCTTC.

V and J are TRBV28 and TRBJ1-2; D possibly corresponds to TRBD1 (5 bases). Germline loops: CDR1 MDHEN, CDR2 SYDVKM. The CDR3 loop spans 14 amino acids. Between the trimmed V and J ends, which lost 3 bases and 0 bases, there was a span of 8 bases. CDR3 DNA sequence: TGTGCCAGCAGTTTGGGGCAGTCTAACTATGGCTACACCTTC. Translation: CASSLGQSNYGYTF.

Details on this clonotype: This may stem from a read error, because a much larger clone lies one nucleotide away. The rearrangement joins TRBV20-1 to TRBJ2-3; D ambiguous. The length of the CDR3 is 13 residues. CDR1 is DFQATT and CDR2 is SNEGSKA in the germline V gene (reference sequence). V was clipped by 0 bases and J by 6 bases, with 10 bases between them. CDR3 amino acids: CSARDPILDTQYF. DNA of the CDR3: TGCAGTGCTAGAGATCCCATACTGGATACGCAGTATTTT.

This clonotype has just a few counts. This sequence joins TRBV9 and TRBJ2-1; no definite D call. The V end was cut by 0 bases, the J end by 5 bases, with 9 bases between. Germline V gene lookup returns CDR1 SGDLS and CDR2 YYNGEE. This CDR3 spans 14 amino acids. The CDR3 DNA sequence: TGTGCCAGCAGCGTAGGTCTAGAGGACAATGAGCAGTTCTTC. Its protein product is CASSVGLEDNEQFF.

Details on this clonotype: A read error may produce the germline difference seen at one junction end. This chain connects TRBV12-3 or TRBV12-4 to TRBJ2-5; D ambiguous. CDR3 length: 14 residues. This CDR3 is CANSTPQLQETQYF. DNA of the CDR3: TGTGCCAACAGTACCCCGCAGTTACAAGAGACCCAGTACTTC.

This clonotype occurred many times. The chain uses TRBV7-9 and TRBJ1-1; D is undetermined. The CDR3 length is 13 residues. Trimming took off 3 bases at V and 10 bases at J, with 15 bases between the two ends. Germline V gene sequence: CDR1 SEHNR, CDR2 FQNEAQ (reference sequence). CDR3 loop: CASSFGGLMGAFF. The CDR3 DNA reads TGTGCCAGCAGCTTTGGCGGACTGATGGGAGCTTTCTTT.

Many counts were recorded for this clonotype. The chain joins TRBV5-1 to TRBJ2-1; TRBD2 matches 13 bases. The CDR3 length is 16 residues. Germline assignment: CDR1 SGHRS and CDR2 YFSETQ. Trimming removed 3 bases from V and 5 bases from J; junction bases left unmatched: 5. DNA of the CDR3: TGCGCCAGCAGCTGGAGGACTAGCGGGGGAAACAATGAGCAGTTCTTC. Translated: CASSWRTSGGNNEQFF. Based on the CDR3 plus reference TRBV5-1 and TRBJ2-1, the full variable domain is KAGVTQTPRYLIKTRGQQVTLSCSPISGHRSVSWYQQTPGQGLQFLFEYFSETQRNKGNFPGRFSGRQFSNSRSEMNVSTLELGDSALYLCASSWRTSGGNNEQFFGPGTRLTVL.

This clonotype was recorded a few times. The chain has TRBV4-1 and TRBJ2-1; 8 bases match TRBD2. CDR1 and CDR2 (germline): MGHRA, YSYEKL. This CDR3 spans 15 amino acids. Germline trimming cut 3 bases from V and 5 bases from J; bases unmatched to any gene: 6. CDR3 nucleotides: TGCGCCAGCAGCCAGCTGCTAGCGGGCGACAATGAGCAGTTCTTC. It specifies CASSQLLAGDNEQFF.

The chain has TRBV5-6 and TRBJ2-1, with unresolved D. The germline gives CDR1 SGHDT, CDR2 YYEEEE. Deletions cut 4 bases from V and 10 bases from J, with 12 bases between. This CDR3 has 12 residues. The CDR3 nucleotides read TGTGCCAGCAGCGCACAACCCGTAGAGCAGTTCTTC. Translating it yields CASSAQPVEQFF.

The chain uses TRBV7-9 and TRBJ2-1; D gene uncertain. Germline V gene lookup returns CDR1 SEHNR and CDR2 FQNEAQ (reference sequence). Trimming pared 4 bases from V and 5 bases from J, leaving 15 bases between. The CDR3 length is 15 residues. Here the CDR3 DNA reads TGTGCCAGCAGCTCGAGACGGAGTACAAACAATGAGCAGTTCTTC. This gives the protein CASSSRRSTNNEQFF.

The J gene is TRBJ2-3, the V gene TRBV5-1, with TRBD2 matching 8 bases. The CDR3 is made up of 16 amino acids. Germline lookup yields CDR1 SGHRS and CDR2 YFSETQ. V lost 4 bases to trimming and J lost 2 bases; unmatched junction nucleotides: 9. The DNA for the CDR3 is TGCGCCAGCAGCCCCTCGGTAGCGGGGTTCACAGATACGCAGTATTTT. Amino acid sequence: CASSPSVAGFTDTQYF.

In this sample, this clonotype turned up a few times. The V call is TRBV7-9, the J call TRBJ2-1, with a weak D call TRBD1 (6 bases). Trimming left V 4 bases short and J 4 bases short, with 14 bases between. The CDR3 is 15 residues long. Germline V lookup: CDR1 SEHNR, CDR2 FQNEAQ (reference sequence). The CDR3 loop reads CASSYSQGPYNEQFF. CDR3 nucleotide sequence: TGTGCCAGCAGCTATAGCCAGGGGCCTTACAATGAGCAGTTCTTC.

The CDR3 nucleotides read TGTGCCAGCAGTACAGGGGGGAACACTGAAGCTTTCTTT. Protein product: CASSTGGNTEAFF. The gene calls are TRBV12-3 or TRBV12-4 and TRBJ1-1, with 8 bases fitting TRBD1. CDR3 length: 13 amino acids. The J segment lost 1 base and the V segment lost 5 bases, leaving 0 bases of the junction unmatched.

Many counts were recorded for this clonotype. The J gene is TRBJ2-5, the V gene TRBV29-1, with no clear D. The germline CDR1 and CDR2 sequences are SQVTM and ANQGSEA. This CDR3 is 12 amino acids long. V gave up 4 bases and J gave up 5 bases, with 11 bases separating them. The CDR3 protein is CSVGVAGETQYF. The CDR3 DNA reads TGCAGCGTTGGGGTAGCTGGGGAGACCCAGTACTTC.

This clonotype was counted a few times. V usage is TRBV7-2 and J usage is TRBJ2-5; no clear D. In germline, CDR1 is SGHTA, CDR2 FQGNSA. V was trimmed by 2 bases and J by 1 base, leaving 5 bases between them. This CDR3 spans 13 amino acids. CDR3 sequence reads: CASSLTVQETQYF. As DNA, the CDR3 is TGTGCCAGCAGCTTAACCGTCCAAGAGACCCAGTACTTC.

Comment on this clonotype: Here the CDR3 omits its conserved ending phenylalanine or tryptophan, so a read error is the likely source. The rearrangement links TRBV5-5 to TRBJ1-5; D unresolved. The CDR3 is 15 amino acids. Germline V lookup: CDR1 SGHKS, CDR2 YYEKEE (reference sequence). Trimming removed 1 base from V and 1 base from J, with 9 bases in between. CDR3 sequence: CASSLKGQSNQPQHL. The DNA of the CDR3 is TGTGCCAGCAGCTTGAAAGGGCAGAGCAATCAGCCCCAGCATTTA.

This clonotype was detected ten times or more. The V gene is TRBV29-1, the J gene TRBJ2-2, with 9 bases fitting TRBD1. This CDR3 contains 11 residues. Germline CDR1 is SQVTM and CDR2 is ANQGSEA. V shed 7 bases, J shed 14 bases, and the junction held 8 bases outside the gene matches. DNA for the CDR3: TGCAGCGCATACCGGGACAGGGCCCTGTTTTTT. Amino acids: CSAYRDRALFF.

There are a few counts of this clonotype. CDR3 sequence: CASSFRRVNTIYF. The CDR3 DNA is TGTGCCAGCAGCTTCAGGAGGGTAAACACCATATATTTT. The rearrangement uses TRBV3-1 and TRBJ1-3; D is undetermined. CDR3 length equals 13 residues. Between the trimmed V and J ends, which lost 5 bases and 6 bases, there was a span of 11 bases. The germline gives CDR1 LGHDT, CDR2 YNNKEL (reference sequence).

The CDR3 DNA is TGTGCCAGCAGTCCGTTGACCTTGAGGGGCGAGCAGTACTTC. This sequence encodes CASSPLTLRGEQYF. The rearrangement joins TRBV12-3 or TRBV12-4 to TRBJ2-7, with D possibly called TRBD1 or TRBD2 (5 bases each). V was clipped by 5 bases and J by 6 bases, with 17 bases between them. The CDR3 spans 14 residues.

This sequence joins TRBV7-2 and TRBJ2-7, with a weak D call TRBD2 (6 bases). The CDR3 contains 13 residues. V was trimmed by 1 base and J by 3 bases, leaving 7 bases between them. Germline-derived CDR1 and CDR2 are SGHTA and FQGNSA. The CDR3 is CASSLGRDYEQYF. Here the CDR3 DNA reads TGTGCCAGCAGCTTAGGGAGGGACTACGAGCAGTACTTC.

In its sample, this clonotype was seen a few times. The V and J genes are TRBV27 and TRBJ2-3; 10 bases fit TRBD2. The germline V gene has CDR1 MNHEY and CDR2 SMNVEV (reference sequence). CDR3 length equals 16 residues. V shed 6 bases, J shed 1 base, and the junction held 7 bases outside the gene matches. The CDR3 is CASRIGLAEGTDTQYF. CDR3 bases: TGTGCCAGCAGGATAGGACTAGCGGAGGGCACAGATACGCAGTATTTT.

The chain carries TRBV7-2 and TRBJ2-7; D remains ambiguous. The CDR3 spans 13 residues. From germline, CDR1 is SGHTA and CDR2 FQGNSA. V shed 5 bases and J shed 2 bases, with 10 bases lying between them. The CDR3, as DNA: TGTGCCAGCAGCCCCCTAGGCGCCTACGAGCAGTACTTC. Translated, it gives CASSPLGAYEQYF.